A selection of T cell receptor beta chains follows, all from one sample in a study of PD-1 blockade in classical Hodgkin lymphoma. The repertoire was sequenced with immunoSEQ multiplex PCR; TCRdb's copy has only in-frame clones and lacks some. This sample has 20,000 to 25,000 clones; around 80% occur once, and the top ten carry about a sixth. The material was peripheral blood mononuclear cells (PBMCs), obtained before the second cycle of nivolumab. These receptors all come from a human donor with classical Hodgkin lymphoma. Each CDR3 is given with its conserved first and last residue. The D gene is left open where the match is weak. Not all rows give a size; the values are once, few, many and, for expanded clones, a class.

j_call | v_call | d_call | clone_size | cdr3_aa | cdr3_nt
TRBJ1-1 | TRBV6-5 | NA | NA | CASSSGGTPNTEAFF | TGTGCCAGCAGTTCGGGGGGGACCCCGAACACTGAAGCTTTCTTT
TRBJ1-5 | TRBV28 | NA | NA | CASSFGRGNQPQHF | TGTGCCAGCAGTTTCGGCAGGGGCAATCAGCCCCAGCATTTT
TRBJ1-2 | TRBV11-2 | NA | NA | CASSLGQGHPYGYTF | TGTGCCAGCAGCTTAGGCCAGGGACATCCTTATGGCTACACCTTC
TRBJ2-5 | TRBV5-6 | NA | NA | CASSLVGRVPDQETQYF | TGTGCCAGCAGCTTGGTAGGTAGGGTACCGGACCAAGAGACCCAGTACTTC
TRBJ2-3 | TRBV6-6 | NA | NA | CASSYRGTDTQYF | TGTGCCAGCAGTTATCGGGGTACAGATACGCAGTATTTT
TRBJ2-7 | TRBV23-1 | NA | NA | CASSLGYEQYF | TGCGCCAGCAGTCTTGGCTACGAGCAGTACTTC
TRBJ1-3 | TRBV6-5 | NA | NA | CASSYNRDSGNTIYF | TGTGCCAGCAGTTACAACAGGGACTCTGGAAACACCATATATTTT
TRBJ2-1 | TRBV6-6 | TRBD1 | NA | CASSYERGRDEQFF | TGTGCCAGCAGTTACGAAAGGGGGCGCGATGAGCAGTTCTTC
TRBJ2-3 | TRBV9 | TRBD2 | NA | CASSVGVGLAGQGNTQYF | TGTGCCAGCAGCGTAGGGGTGGGACTAGCGGGCCAAGGAAATACGCAGTATTTT
TRBJ1-1 | TRBV27 | NA | NA | CASSLALGGWGTEAFF | TGTGCCAGCAGCCTTGCTTTGGGGGGTTGGGGCACTGAAGCTTTCTTT
TRBJ1-5 | TRBV5-8 | NA | once | CASSHGGPTSPAQHF | TGTGCCAGCAGCCACGGCGGACCTACATCCCCAGCCCAGCATTTT
TRBJ2-3 | TRBV7-2 | NA | NA | CASSFFGASTDTQYF | TGTGCCAGCAGCTTTTTTGGGGCTAGCACAGATACGCAGTATTTT
TRBJ2-7 | TRBV5-6 | TRBD1 | NA | CASSQQGDYEQYF | TGTGCCAGCAGCCAACAGGGGGACTACGAGCAGTACTTC
TRBJ2-7 | TRBV19 | NA | NA | CASSAGHSSYEQYF | TGTGCCAGTAGTGCGGGCCACAGCTCCTACGAGCAGTACTTC
TRBJ2-1 | TRBV7-6 | TRBD2 | NA | CASSLVLGLAFYNEQFF | TGTGCCAGCAGCTTAGTTTTGGGACTAGCGTTTTACAATGAGCAGTTCTTC
TRBJ2-7 | TRBV5-1 | TRBD1 | NA | CASSAATGYEQYF | TGCGCCAGCAGCGCCGCGACAGGGTACGAGCAGTACTTC
TRBJ2-7 | TRBV28 | TRBD1 | NA | CASSLGQGVPYF | TGTGCCAGCAGTTTGGGACAGGGGGTCCCGTACTTC
TRBJ2-5 | TRBV29-1 | TRBD2 | NA | CSVVGLAVQETQYF | TGCAGCGTTGTCGGGCTAGCGGTCCAAGAGACCCAGTACTTC
TRBJ1-1 | TRBV6-6 | NA | NA | CASSHAAGAFF | TGTGCCAGCAGCCACGCCGCGGGAGCTTTCTTT
TRBJ1-2 | TRBV6-4 | TRBD1 | few | CASSAGTGDGYTF | TGTGCCAGCAGCGCCGGGACAGGGGACGGCTACACCTTC
TRBJ2-7 | TRBV5-1 | NA | NA | CASSLSGVEQYF | TGCGCCAGCAGCTTGTCTGGGGTCGAGCAGTACTTC
TRBJ2-5 | TRBV6-4 | NA | NA | CASSEETQYF | TGTGCCAGCAGTGAAGAGACCCAGTACTTC
TRBJ2-6 | TRBV5-4 | TRBD1 | NA | CASSMGQGFSGANVLTF | TGTGCCAGCAGTATGGGACAGGGATTCTCTGGGGCCAACGTCCTGACTTTC
TRBJ2-3 | TRBV15 | NA | few | CATSRSQETQYF | TGTGCCACCAGCAGATCCCAGGAGACGCAGTATTTT